This T cell receptor beta chain was retrieved from a study of blood T cell repertoires in COVID-19. Overall study: From the United States, Italy and Spain came samples of acute and convalescent COVID-19. PBMCs, B-cell-depleted T cells, or T cells were the source of the cDNA or gDNA that made up the material.

Original analysis: Cell counts per sample came from amplifying reference gene primers. Produced via immunoSEQ multiplex PCR; TCRdb's table is partial and in-frame only. V, J and clone size were drawn from that table, and D and trimming were deduced from the DNA. The sample comprises 250,000 to 300,000 clones, roughly nine tenths of which are singletons, and 4% to 5% rests with the top ten. The specimen was peripheral blood. This sequence was found in a woman aged 40 to 49 who had recovered from COVID-19.

CDR3 nucleotide sequence: TGTGCCAGCAGCTCAACAGTCCCCGAGCAGTTCTTC. This codes for CASSSTVPEQFF. This chain uses TRBV5-4 with TRBJ2-1; D gene uncertain. Germline V gene lookup returns CDR1 SGHNT and CDR2 YYREEE (reference sequence). There are 12 residues in the CDR3. V lost 3 bases and J lost 10, with 11 bases in between.